This T cell receptor beta chain was sequenced for a study of blood T cell repertoires in COVID-19 (dated by TCRdb to 2020 to 2022). Context from the whole study: Samples from collaborators originated in the United States, Italy and Spain and spanned both the acute and convalescent phases of COVID-19. Deeply sampled blood TCRbeta repertoires from subjects exposed to, actively infected with, or recovered from COVID-19 were included in the dataset. The prospective study material was composed of cDNA or gDNA derived from T cells, B-cell-depleted T cells, or PBMCs. Samples came from the ongoing ImmuneRACE study (first 160 participants) plus 1,254 subjects from 6 global collaborators. Where available, HLA class I and class II types were taken from metadata supplied by the sample provider and were not determined by assay-based typing. Sample metadata almost always included a de-identified subject ID, COVID-19 status, age in years and sex. The repertoires were made available in a free public database intended to serve as a resource for research on the immune response to SARS-CoV-2.

Overall results and qualifications from the work: Clinical and demographic metadata were provided uncurated, with the amount varying by source and participant.

The CDR3, cysteine through phenylalanine, is 15 amino acids long. Kept here is only the CDR3 DNA, which spans 45 bases and is read in frame from base 1. Compared with germline, V lacks 1 base and J lacks 5 bases; bases without a gene match: 6. From a lookup of the germline V gene, CDR1 and CDR2 are KGHSH and LQKENI. On this clone: This clone's antigen is unknown. The input lacks base qualities; no much larger clone sits a single base away.

TCRbeta CDR3 regions were amplified from genomic DNA by means of the immunoSEQ Assay, a bias-controlled multiplex PCR. Processing in the source paper ran as follows. The number of nucleated cells in each sample was estimated by amplification of reference gene primers within the assay. To quantify the absolute abundance of each unique TCRbeta CDR3 rearrangement, sequence reads were collapsed and filtered. For each sample, productive Simpson clonality was calculated by taking the square root of Simpson's diversity index across productive rearrangements. As stored in TCRdb, this immuneACCESS dataset retains in-frame rearrangements with V and J assigned. A fraction of the clones does not appear; measured against another copy, unresolved V genes explain less than half of the discrepancy, and the remainder lacks a known reason. V and J calls and clone size are those listed in that table; D and trimming were worked out from the DNA. Within this sample are about 97,000 clones, with approximately 88% of them counted one time only. The ten largest clones represent 4.5% of the sample.

The collaborating institutions used their own protocols to collect whole blood in K2EDTA tubes. For TCRbeta analysis, collaborators shipped samples as frozen whole blood, isolated PBMCs, or DNA extracted from either of those sample types. This clonotype was obtained from a human donor in a cohort sampled during active COVID-19. The sequencing input was peripheral blood. The sequence is built from TRBV18 and TRBJ2-3, with 7 middle bases fitting TRBD1. The sequenced DNA: TGTGCCAGCTCACCACAGGGGGCGCAGGGAGATACGCAGTATTTT. This is translated as CASSPQGAQGDTQYF.